This TCR beta chain is from a study of blood T cell repertoires in COVID-19. The overall study: Sites in the United States, Italy and Spain provided acute and convalescent COVID-19 samples.

V lost 0 bases and J lost 1, with 10 bases in between. The length of the CDR3 is 15 residues. The germline V gene has CDR1 SGHDT and CDR2 YYEEEE. This table comes from immunoSEQ multiplex PCR, and its TCRdb copy is limited to in-frame clones, with some not included. The sample shows 150,000 to 200,000 clones, around nine tenths of them seen only once. The chain recombines TRBV5-6 with TRBJ1-1; weak D call: TRBD1 (5 bases). The TCR originated in a man between 18 and 29 years old with active or convalescent COVID-19. The sequencing input was peripheral blood. Here the CDR3 reads CASSLEGRTNTEAFF. DNA for the CDR3: TGTGCCAGCAGCTTGGAGGGGAGGACGAACACTGAAGCTTTCTTT.